This T cell receptor (beta chain) was documented in a study of spatial heterogeneity in lung cancer. About the research overall: The cohort: over 70 early-stage, untreated non-small cell lung cancer patients. Consistently, beta-chain sequences turned up in larger numbers than alpha-chain sequences did. Whole-study results and caveats: Blood carried ubiquitous expanded tumor TCRs more at resection than follow-up.

The CDR3 contains 13 residues. V was trimmed by 6 bases and J by 0 bases, leaving 9 bases between them. This clonotype was observed a handful of times. Its antigen is unknown. Time point: blood at routine non-recurrence follow-up after resection. Whole RNA from tumor, nontumor lung or frozen PBMC was sequenced unsorted. TCR cDNA molecules each carried a unique molecular identifier. TCRdb independently ran MiXCR on the 5' RACE reads; one entry per CDR3 protein. The table includes about 120,000 distinct CDR3 sequences, 12% detected once. This specimen consisted of PBMCs, obtained at follow-up. The V and J genes are TRBV12-3 or TRBV12-4 and TRBJ2-7; maybe TRBD2 (5 bases). The TCR comes from a male donor with early-stage non-small cell lung cancer. The CDR3 DNA is TGTGCCAGCAGCTCCGGGAACTCCTACGAGCAGTACTTC. This encodes CASSSGNSYEQYF.